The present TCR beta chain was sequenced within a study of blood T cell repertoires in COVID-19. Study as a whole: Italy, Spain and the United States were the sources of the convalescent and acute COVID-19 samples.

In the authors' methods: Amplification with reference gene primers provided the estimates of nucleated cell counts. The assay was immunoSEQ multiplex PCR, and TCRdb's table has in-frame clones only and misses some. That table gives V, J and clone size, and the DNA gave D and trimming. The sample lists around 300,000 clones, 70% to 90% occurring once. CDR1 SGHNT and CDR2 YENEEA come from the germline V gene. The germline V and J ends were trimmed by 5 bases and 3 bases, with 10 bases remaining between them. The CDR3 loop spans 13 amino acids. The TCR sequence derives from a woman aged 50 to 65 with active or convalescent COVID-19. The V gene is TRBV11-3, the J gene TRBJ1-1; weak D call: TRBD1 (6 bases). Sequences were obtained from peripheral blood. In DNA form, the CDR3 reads TGTGCCAGCAGCCGCAGGGGAGACACTGAAGCTTTCTTT. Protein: CASSRRGDTEAFF.